The 5 T cell receptor beta chains below all came from one sample that was sequenced in a study of blood T cell repertoires in COVID-19. Some clones are missing from TCRdb's copy, which holds only in-frame ones; the method was immunoSEQ multiplex PCR. The sample carries a few hundred thousand clones, about 88% recorded once. Material: PBMCs or T cells enriched from blood (not recorded which). These receptors all stem from a man younger than 45 with acute COVID-19.

The J gene is TRBJ1-1, the V gene TRBV6-5; 9 positions agree with TRBD1. Germline V CDR1 and CDR2: MNHEY, SVGAGI. The CDR3 covers 13 residues. Trimming cost V 7 bases and J 11 bases; bases outside gene matches: 11. CDR3 sequence reads: CASTPRDRVWAFF. The CDR3 bases are TGTGCCAGCACGCCCCGGGACAGGGTCTGGGCTTTCTTT.

CDR3 DNA sequence: TGCAGCGTTGGCAGGGAAAGTTATGGCTACACCTTC. The encoded protein is CSVGRESYGYTF. J is TRBJ1-2 and V is TRBV29-1; D is possibly TRBD1 (5 bases). The ends were cut back, 4 bases at V and 5 bases at J, with 11 bases in the middle. Germline-derived CDR1 and CDR2 are SQVTM and ANQGSEA. The CDR3 spans 12 residues.

The gene calls are TRBV5-1 and TRBJ1-5; TRBD1 agrees at 8 bases. In germline, CDR1 is SGHRS, CDR2 YFSETQ. The J segment lost 5 bases and the V segment lost 4 bases, leaving 5 bases of the junction unmatched. This CDR3 is 14 amino acids long. The CDR3 protein is CASSDGQGDQPQHF. The CDR3 nucleotides read TGCGCCAGCAGCGACGGACAGGGCGATCAGCCCCAGCATTTT.

This rearrangement joins TRBV5-6 to TRBJ2-7; tentatively, D is TRBD1 (6 bases). The CDR3 has 17 residues. Trimming left V 2 bases short and J 1 base short, with 19 bases between. The germline gives CDR1 SGHDT, CDR2 YYEEEE. The CDR3 DNA is TGTGCCAGCAGCTTACGGGTACCAGGGACACCGTCCTACGAGCAGTACGTC. Translating gives CASSLRVPGTPSYEQYV.

V and J are TRBV11-3 and TRBJ2-1; TRBD2 is a possible D gene (6 bases). From germline, CDR1 is SGHNT and CDR2 YENEEA. This CDR3 region has 17 residues. Trimming stripped 1 base from V and 7 bases from J, with 20 bases between. In nucleotides, the CDR3 is TGTGCCAGCAGCTTAGGAGGGCCGGGACTCCTTAGGAATGAGCAGTTCTTC. It yields the protein CASSLGGPGLLRNEQFF.